This T cell receptor beta chain comes out of a study of OX40 agonist ivuxolimab in advanced cancers. The study's findings and limits: Compared with CD4+, CD8+ T cells on average had more expanded clones.

Assay: immunoSEQ multiplex PCR; the TCRdb copy retains only in-frame clones and omits some. The sample gives approximately 12,000 clones, roughly 80% of which show up once; about 29% is in the top ten. Patients were excluded for autoimmune disease history or systemic immunosuppression. The CDR3 contains 12 residues. Germline V gene data show CDR1 as LGHNT and CDR2 as FRNRAP. The V end was cut by 6 bases, the J end by 5 bases, with 10 bases between. About this clone: Its matching antigen is unknown.

The sequence derives from an adult with an advanced solid tumor such as melanoma, head and neck, liver or kidney cancer. This chain links TRBV12-5 with TRBJ2-5; possible D gene TRBD2, 5 bases. This specimen was CD4+ or CD8+ T cells sorted from blood, taken in a trial of the OX40 agonist ivuxolimab. CDR3: CASGFGVETQYF. The CDR3 DNA sequence: TGTGCTAGTGGGTTCGGGGTTGAGACCCAGTACTTC.